The present T cell receptor beta chain was sequenced within a study of blood T cell repertoires in COVID-19. This CDR3 comprises 16 residues. Germline-derived CDR1 and CDR2 are MNHNS and SASEGT. Trimming cost V 2 bases and J 1 base; bases outside gene matches: 6. Using immunoSEQ multiplex PCR, the repertoire was profiled, and TCRdb retains in-frame clones only, with some absent. In the table there are approximately 100,000 clones, just over 85% of which are singletons. The clonotype was recovered from a woman aged 50 to 65 who had recovered from COVID-19. This rearrangement joins TRBV6-1 to TRBJ2-3; 7 bases map to TRBD1. Source material: PBMCs or T cells enriched from blood (not recorded which). CDR3 DNA: TGTGCCAGCAGTGAACTAAGGGGGCTGGGCACAGATACGCAGTATTTT. Its translation is CASSELRGLGTDTQYF.